Presented here are 20 T cell receptor beta chains from one specimen sequenced in a study of shared clonotypes between healthy human individuals. Some clones are missing from TCRdb's copy, which holds only in-frame ones; the method was immunoSEQ multiplex PCR. The sample yields millions of clones, 85% to 95% seen once. Sequencing was performed on naive CD4+ T cells sorted from blood. The sample's subset: CD45RA+ positively selected. Source of these receptors: a man aged 18-30 years in good health.

This clone was recorded a few times. V usage is TRBV7-9 and J usage is TRBJ1-5; a weak D match, TRBD1 (5 bases). V was pared by 5 bases and J by 7 bases, with 12 bases between. In germline, CDR1 is SEHNR, CDR2 FQNEAQ (reference sequence). The CDR3 covers 13 residues. The CDR3 protein is CASSLGARQPQHF. Written as DNA, the CDR3 is TGTGCCAGCAGCCTTGGGGCTAGGCAGCCCCAGCATTTT. The complete variable domain, with remaining parts taken from reference TRBV7-9 and TRBJ1-5, reads DTGVSQNPRHKITKRGQNVTFRCDPISEHNRLYWYRQTLGQGPEFLTYFQNEAQLEKSRLLSDRFSAERPKGSFSTLEIQRTEQGDSAMYLCASSLGARQPQHFGDGTRLSIL.

V usage is TRBV11-1 and J usage is TRBJ2-7, with D perhaps matching TRBD2 (5 bases). The CDR3 spans 12 residues. Germline lookup yields CDR1 SGHAT and CDR2 FQDESV (reference sequence). V lost 3 bases to trimming and J lost 3 bases, with 6 bases between them. CDR3 DNA: TGTGCCAGCAGCTTTGCGGGCTACGAGCAGTACTTC. It is translated as CASSFAGYEQYF.

The V call is TRBV4-1, the J call TRBJ2-6, with TRBD2 matching over 7 bases. V shed 4 bases and J 0 bases; nucleotides not matched to a gene: 18. The CDR3 has 21 residues. CDR1 is MGHRA and CDR2 is YSYEKL in the germline V gene. CDR3 protein: CASSLFNGEGRRYSGANVLTF. Here the CDR3 DNA reads TGCGCCAGCAGCCTCTTTAACGGGGAGGGACGGAGATACTCTGGGGCCAACGTCCTGACTTTC.

In the case of this clone: Other nucleotide sequences from this sample produce the same CDR3. The chain recombines TRBV2 with TRBJ2-1, with unresolved D. The length of the CDR3 is 11 residues. V dropped 4 bases and J dropped 6 bases, with 4 bases sitting between them. Looked up from germline, CDR1 is SNHLY and CDR2 is FYNNEI. The CDR3 DNA follows: TGTGCCAGCAGTGTCCGCAATGAGCAGTTCTTC. This translates into CASSVRNEQFF.

The gene calls are TRBV5-1 and TRBJ1-6; TRBD1 might be the D (5 bases). Trimming took 5 bases from V and 5 from J, leaving 17 bases between them. The CDR3 sequence is 16 residues long. The germline gives CDR1 SGHRS, CDR2 YFSETQ. CDR3 nucleotide sequence: TGCGCCAGCAGGCACGACGCGGGGGAGGATAATTCACCCCTCCACTTT. Translated: CASRHDAGEDNSPLHF.

The rearrangement joins TRBV6-5 to TRBJ1-1; D gene unclear. Germline CDR1 and CDR2: MNHEY and SVGAGI. The CDR3 contains 13 residues. The V and J ends lost 0 bases and 7 bases respectively, with 9 bases between them. The CDR3 spells CASSYSGRIEAFF. CDR3 bases: TGTGCCAGCAGTTACTCCGGCAGAATTGAAGCTTTCTTT.

The chain uses TRBV7-6 and TRBJ1-5; D is unclear. This CDR3 is built from 13 residues. V shed 11 bases and J shed 5 bases, with 16 bases lying between them. Looked up from germline, CDR1 is SGHVS and CDR2 is FNYEAQ. The CDR3 bases are TGTGCCGACCCAACGGGGTCGCATCAGCCCCAGCATTTT. The encoded protein is CADPTGSHQPQHF.

This chain joins TRBV7-2 and TRBJ2-5; 8 bases are a match to TRBD1. The J segment lost 12 bases and the V segment lost 4 bases, leaving 10 bases of the junction unmatched. The CDR3 is 13 amino acids. Per the germline V gene, CDR1 is SGHTA and CDR2 is FQGNSA. The CDR3 region is CASSSGQATTEYF. For the CDR3, the DNA is TGTGCCAGCAGCTCGGGACAGGCGACCACCGAGTACTTC.

V and J are TRBV11-3 and TRBJ2-7, with TRBD2 matching over 8 bases. The junction had 10 bases not matched to a gene; V was cut back by 6 bases and J by 3 bases. Germline V gives CDR1 SGHNT, CDR2 YENEEA. This CDR3 contains 15 residues. The CDR3 region is CASSRRTSSYYEQYF. The DNA of the CDR3 is TGTGCCAGCAGTCGTCGGACTAGCAGCTACTACGAGCAGTACTTC.

The rearrangement links TRBV27 to TRBJ2-7; TRBD2 aligns across 12 bases. This CDR3 comprises 16 residues. Germline V gene sequence: CDR1 MNHEY, CDR2 SMNVEV (reference sequence). With 4 bases clipped from V and 2 bases from J, the junction kept 6 bases outside the gene matches. In DNA form, the CDR3 reads TGTGCCAGCAGTTCCCAACTAGCGGGAGGCCCCTACGAGCAGTACTTC. It encodes CASSSQLAGGPYEQYF.

The chain carries TRBV7-9 and TRBJ2-5; 10 nucleotides agree with TRBD2. Unmatched junction bases numbered 7, after V lost 3 bases and J lost 3 bases. CDR3 length: 16 residues. Germline V gives CDR1 SEHNR, CDR2 FQNEAQ (reference sequence). CDR3 loop: CASSFLSGGPEETQYF. Written as DNA, the CDR3 is TGTGCCAGCAGCTTCCTTAGCGGGGGGCCTGAAGAGACCCAGTACTTC. The full variable domain, its missing parts supplied by reference TRBV7-9 and TRBJ2-5, is DTGVSQNPRHKITKRGQNVTFRCDPISEHNRLYWYRQTLGQGPEFLTYFQNEAQLEKSRLLSDRFSAERPKGSFSTLEIQRTEQGDSAMYLCASSFLSGGPEETQYFGPGTRLLVL.

This clone was recorded only once. The chain couples TRBV19 to TRBJ2-3, with 10 bases identical to TRBD2. Trimming at V came to 1 base and at J to 2 bases, leaving 3 bases not matched to a gene. CDR3 size: 16 residues. CDR1 and CDR2 from the germline V gene are LNHDA and SQIVND (reference sequence). CDR3 DNA: TGTGCCAGTAGTATAGGTAGCGGGGGGACCACAGATACGCAGTATTTT. Protein sequence: CASSIGSGGTTDTQYF.

The J gene is TRBJ2-5, the V gene TRBV7-2, with 7 bases lining up with TRBD1. V lost 4 bases, J lost 11 bases, and 7 bases stayed unmatched. Germline V lookup: CDR1 SGHTA, CDR2 FQGNSA. The CDR3 totals 12 residues. CDR3 nucleotides: TGTGCCAGCAGCTCCGGACAGGCTTATCAGTACTTC. Amino acid sequence: CASSSGQAYQYF.

CDR3 protein: CASSHLWNEQFF. DNA for the CDR3: TGCGCCAGCAGCCATCTATGGAATGAGCAGTTCTTC. This chain joins TRBV4-1 and TRBJ2-1; D is unclear. Germline V CDR1 and CDR2: MGHRA, YSYEKL. V was clipped by 3 bases and J by 7 bases, with 7 bases between them. The CDR3 runs to 12 residues.

This clone was found once. CDR3: CASSALGPGTSGRGGEQFF. As DNA, the CDR3 is TGTGCCAGCAGCGCCTTAGGGCCAGGGACTAGCGGGAGGGGCGGTGAGCAGTTCTTC. The V and J genes are TRBV11-2 and TRBJ2-1; 16 bases match TRBD2. This CDR3 contains 19 residues. Trimming took 5 bases from V and 9 from J; bases not matched to a gene: 16. Germline CDR1 SGHAT, CDR2 FQNNGV.

V gene TRBV10-3 combines with J gene TRBJ2-1; possibly TRBD1 or TRBD2 for D (5 bases each). CDR1 and CDR2 (germline): ENHRY, SYGVKD. The CDR3 loop spans 14 amino acids. Trimming removed 10 bases from V and 2 bases from J, with 15 bases in between. DNA of the CDR3: TGTGCCAGCAGGGACCTACTTACCTACAATGAGCAGTTCTTC. This encodes CASRDLLTYNEQFF.

V and J are TRBV6-5 and TRBJ2-7, with TRBD1 identical over 9 bases. The CDR3 covers 14 residues. Germline V gene sequence: CDR1 MNHEY, CDR2 SVGAGI. Unmatched junction bases numbered 10, after V lost 7 bases and J lost 6 bases. CDR3 residues: CASTRPGQGGEQYF. CDR3 coding DNA: TGTGCCAGCACCCGACCGGGACAGGGTGGCGAGCAGTACTTC.

CDR3 loop: CASSIRDRNSPLHF. CDR3 sequence (DNA): TGCGCCAGCAGTATCCGGGACAGAAATTCACCCCTCCACTTT. The chain uses TRBV5-1 and TRBJ1-6; TRBD1 matches at 7 bases. The CDR3 covers 14 residues. V was pared by 5 bases and J by 7 bases, with 6 bases of the junction left unmatched. Germline V gene sequence: CDR1 SGHRS, CDR2 YFSETQ.

V usage is TRBV7-9 and J usage is TRBJ2-7; tentative D call: TRBD2 (5 bases). CDR1 is SEHNR and CDR2 is FQNEAQ in the germline V gene (reference sequence). Trimming pared 5 bases from V and 1 base from J, leaving 15 bases between. The CDR3 covers 15 residues. CDR3 sequence reads: CASSLIRGVSYEQYF. CDR3 nucleotide sequence: TGTGCCAGCAGCCTGATCCGGGGAGTATCCTACGAGCAGTACTTC.

CDR3 coding DNA: TGCAGCGTTACTGTACAAGAGACCCAGTACTTC. Its protein is CSVTVQETQYF. The chain uses TRBV29-1 and TRBJ2-5; no definite D call. The V gene's germline CDR1 is SQVTM and CDR2 ANQGSEA. The CDR3 extends over 11 amino acids. Trimming cost V 5 bases and J 2 bases, with 6 bases left between them.